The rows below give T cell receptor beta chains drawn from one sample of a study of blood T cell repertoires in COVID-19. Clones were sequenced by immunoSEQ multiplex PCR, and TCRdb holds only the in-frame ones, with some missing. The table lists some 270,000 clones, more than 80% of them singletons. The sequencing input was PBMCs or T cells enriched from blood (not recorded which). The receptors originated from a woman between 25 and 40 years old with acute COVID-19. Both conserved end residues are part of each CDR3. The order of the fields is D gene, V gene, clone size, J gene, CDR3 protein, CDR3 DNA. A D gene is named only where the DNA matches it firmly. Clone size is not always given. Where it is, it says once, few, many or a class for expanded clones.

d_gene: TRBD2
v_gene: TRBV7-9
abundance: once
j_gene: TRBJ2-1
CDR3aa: CASSLGGSGSYNEQFF
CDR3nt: TGTGCCAGCAGCTTAGGAGGTAGCGGGAGTTACAATGAGCAGTTCTTC

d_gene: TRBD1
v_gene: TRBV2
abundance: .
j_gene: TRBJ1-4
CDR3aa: CASSAPTGSGEKLFF
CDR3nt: TGTGCCAGCAGTGCCCCGACAGGGTCGGGAGAAAAACTGTTTTTT

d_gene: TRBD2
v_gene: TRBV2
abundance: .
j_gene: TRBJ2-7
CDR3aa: CASSEGTSGMYEQYF
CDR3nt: TGTGCCAGCAGTGAAGGGACTAGCGGGATGTACGAGCAGTACTTC

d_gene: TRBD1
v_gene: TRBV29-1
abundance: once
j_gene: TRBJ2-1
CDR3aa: CSVDGRDSHNEQFF
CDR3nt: TGCAGCGTTGATGGTCGGGACAGCCACAATGAGCAGTTCTTC

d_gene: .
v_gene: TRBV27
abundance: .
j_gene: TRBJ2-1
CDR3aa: CASSLCVLEQFF
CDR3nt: TGTGCCAGCAGTTTATGCGTCTTAGAGCAGTTCTTC

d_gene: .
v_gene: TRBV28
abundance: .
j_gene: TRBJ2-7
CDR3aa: CASSLGQGPGEQYF
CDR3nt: TGTGCCAGCAGTTTGGGCCAGGGTCCGGGCGAGCAGTACTTC

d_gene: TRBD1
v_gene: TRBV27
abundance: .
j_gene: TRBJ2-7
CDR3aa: CASSKGQESSYEQYF
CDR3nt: TGTGCCAGCAGTAAAGGACAGGAAAGCTCCTACGAGCAGTACTTC

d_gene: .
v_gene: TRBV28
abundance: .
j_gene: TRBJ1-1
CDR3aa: CASSLIQGMNTEAFF
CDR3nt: TGTGCCAGCAGTTTGATCCAGGGCATGAATACTGAAGCTTTCTTT

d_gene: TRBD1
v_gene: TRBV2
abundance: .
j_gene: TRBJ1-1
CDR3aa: CASSFGQGEAFF
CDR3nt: TGTGCCAGCAGCTTTGGACAGGGCGAAGCTTTCTTT

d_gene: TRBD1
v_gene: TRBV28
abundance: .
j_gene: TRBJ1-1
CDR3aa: CASSKTGGSGTEAFF
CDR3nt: TGTGCCAGCAGTAAGACAGGGGGCTCGGGCACTGAAGCTTTCTTT

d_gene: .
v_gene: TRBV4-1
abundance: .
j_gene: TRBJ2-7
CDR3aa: CASSQRPGPRGEEQYF
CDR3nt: TGCGCCAGCAGCCAGCGTCCGGGACCCAGGGGAGAAGAGCAGTACTTC

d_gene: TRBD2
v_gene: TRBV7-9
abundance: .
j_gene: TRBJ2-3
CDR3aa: CASSSGTSGSKGTDTQYF
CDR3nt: TGTGCCAGCAGCTCCGGGACTAGCGGGAGTAAGGGGACAGATACGCAGTATTTT

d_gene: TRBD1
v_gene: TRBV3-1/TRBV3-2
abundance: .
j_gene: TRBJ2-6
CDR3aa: CASSSQGVGSGANVLTF
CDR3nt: TGTGCCAGCAGCTCCCAGGGGGTAGGCTCTGGGGCCAACGTCCTGACTTTC

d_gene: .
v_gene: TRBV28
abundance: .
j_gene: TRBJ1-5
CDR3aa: CASSYNQPQHF
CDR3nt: TGTGCCAGCAGCTACAATCAGCCCCAGCATTTT

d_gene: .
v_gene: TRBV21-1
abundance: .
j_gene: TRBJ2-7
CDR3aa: CASSTGQALTYEQYF
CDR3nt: TGTGCCAGCAGCACAGGACAGGCCCTCACCTACGAGCAGTACTTC

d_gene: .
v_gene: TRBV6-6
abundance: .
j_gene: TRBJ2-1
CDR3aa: CASSYWGVTGHPEQFF
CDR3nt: TGTGCCAGCAGTTACTGGGGAGTAACGGGACACCCAGAGCAGTTCTTC

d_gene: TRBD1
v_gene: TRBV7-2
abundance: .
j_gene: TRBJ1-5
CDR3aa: CASSLIGGPSNQPQHF
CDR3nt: TGTGCCAGCAGCTTAATAGGGGGCCCGAGCAATCAGCCCCAGCATTTT

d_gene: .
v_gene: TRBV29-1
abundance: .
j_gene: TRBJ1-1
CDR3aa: CSVAQLNTEAFF
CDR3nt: TGCAGCGTTGCACAGCTGAACACTGAAGCTTTCTTT

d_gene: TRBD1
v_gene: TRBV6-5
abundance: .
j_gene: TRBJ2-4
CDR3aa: CASSSGTENIQYF
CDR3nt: TGTGCCAGCAGCTCTGGGACAGAAAACATTCAGTACTTC

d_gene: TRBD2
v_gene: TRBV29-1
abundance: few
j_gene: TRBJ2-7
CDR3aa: CSGTGLAGVTEQYF
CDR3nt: TGCAGCGGTACGGGACTAGCGGGAGTCACCGAGCAGTACTTC

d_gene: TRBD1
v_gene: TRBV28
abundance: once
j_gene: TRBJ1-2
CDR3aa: CASRGTGGDYGYTF
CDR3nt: TGTGCCAGCAGGGGGACAGGGGGCGACTATGGCTACACCTTC

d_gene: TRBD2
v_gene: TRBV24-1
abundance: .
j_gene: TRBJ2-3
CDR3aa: CATNEVLAGVGNTQYF
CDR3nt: TGTGCCACCAATGAAGTCCTAGCGGGAGTCGGTAATACGCAGTATTTT

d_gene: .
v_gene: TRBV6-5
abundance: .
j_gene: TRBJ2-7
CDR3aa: CASSSSSRAYEQYF
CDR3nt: TGTGCCAGCAGTTCCAGTAGTCGGGCCTACGAGCAGTACTTC

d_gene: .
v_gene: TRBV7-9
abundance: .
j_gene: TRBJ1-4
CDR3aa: CASSLTGTNEKLFF
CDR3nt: TGTGCCAGCAGCCTGACTGGGACTAATGAAAAACTGTTTTTT

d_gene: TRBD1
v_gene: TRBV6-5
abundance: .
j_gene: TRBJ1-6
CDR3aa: CASSRDRLNSPLHF
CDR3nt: TGTGCCAGCAGCCGGGACAGGCTTAATTCACCCCTCCACTTT

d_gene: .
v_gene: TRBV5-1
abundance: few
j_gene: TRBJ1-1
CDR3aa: CASSLDRYEAFF
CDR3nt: TGCGCCAGCAGCTTGGACAGGTATGAAGCTTTCTTT

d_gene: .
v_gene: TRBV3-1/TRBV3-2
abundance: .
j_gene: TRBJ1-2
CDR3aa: CASSPSPGALYGYTF
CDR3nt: TGTGCCAGCAGCCCCAGTCCCGGAGCCCTCTATGGCTACACCTTC

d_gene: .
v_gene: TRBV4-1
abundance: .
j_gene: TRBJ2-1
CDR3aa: CASSQPGLIEQFF
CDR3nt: TGCGCCAGCAGCCAACCTGGACTAATTGAGCAGTTCTTC

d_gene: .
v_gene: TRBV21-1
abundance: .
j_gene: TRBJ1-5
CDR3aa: CASSKLDEGRQPQHF
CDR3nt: TGTGCCAGCAGCAAATTAGATGAGGGAAGGCAGCCCCAGCATTTT

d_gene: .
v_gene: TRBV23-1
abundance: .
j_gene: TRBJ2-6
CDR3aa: CASSPNEPRDLARRDSGANVLTF
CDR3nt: TGCGCCAGCAGCCCAAACGAGCCGCGGGATTTAGCTCGAAGAGACTCTGGGGCCAACGTCCTGACTTTC

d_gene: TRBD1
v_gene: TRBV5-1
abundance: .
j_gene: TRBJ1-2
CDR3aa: CASSLWTGGIPTNGYTF
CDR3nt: TGCGCCAGCAGCTTGTGGACAGGGGGGATACCAACTAATGGCTACACCTTC

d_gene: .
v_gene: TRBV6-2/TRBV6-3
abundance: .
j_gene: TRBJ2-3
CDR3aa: CASSRDFPDTQYF
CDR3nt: TGTGCCAGCAGTCGGGACTTTCCGGATACGCAGTATTTT

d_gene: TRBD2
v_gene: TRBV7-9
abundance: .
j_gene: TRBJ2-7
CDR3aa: CASSPEGGRRYEQYF
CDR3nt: TGTGCCAGCAGCCCAGAGGGCGGGAGGCGATACGAGCAGTACTTC

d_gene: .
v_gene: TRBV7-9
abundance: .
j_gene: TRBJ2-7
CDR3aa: CASSLGLVEQYF
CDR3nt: TGTGCCAGCAGCTTGGGCCTGGTCGAGCAGTACTTC

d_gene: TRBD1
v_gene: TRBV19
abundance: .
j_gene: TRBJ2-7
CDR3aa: CASSSGQGTYEQYF
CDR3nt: TGTGCCAGTAGTTCGGGACAGGGAACCTACGAGCAGTACTTC

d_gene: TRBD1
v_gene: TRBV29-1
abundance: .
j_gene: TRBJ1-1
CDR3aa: CSVHRQGIAFF
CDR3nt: TGCAGCGTTCACAGACAGGGGATAGCTTTCTTT

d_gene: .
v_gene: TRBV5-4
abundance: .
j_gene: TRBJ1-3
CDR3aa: CASSFAAGLSSGNTIYF
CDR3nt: TGTGCCAGCAGCTTCGCGGCGGGGCTGAGCTCTGGAAACACCATATATTTT

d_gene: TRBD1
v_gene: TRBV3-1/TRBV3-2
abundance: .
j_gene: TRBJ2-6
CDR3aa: CASSHRARQGPSGANVLTF
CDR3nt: TGTGCCAGCAGCCATCGAGCGAGACAGGGGCCCTCTGGGGCCAACGTCCTGACTTTC

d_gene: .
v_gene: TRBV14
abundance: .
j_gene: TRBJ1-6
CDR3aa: CASSQDLRGARVDSPLHF
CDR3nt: TGTGCCAGCAGCCAAGATCTTCGGGGGGCGCGTGTCGATTCACCCCTCCACTTT

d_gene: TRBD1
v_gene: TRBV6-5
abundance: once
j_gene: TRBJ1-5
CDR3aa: CASSWTGSNQPQHF
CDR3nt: TGTGCCAGCAGTTGGACAGGGAGCAATCAGCCCCAGCATTTT

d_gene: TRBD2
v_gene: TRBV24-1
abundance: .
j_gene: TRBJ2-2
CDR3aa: CATSDPGLAGGGDTGELFF
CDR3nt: TGTGCCACCAGTGATCCGGGACTAGCGGGAGGAGGAGACACCGGGGAGCTGTTTTTT

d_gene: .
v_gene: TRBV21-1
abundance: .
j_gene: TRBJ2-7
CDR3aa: CASSRGGGACEQYF
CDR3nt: TGTGCCAGCAGCAGGGGGGGAGGGGCCTGCGAGCAGTACTTC

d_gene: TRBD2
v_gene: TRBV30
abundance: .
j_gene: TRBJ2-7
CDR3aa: CAWSVSSGEPFSYEQYF
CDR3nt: TGTGCCTGGAGTGTCTCTAGCGGGGAGCCCTTCTCCTACGAGCAGTACTTC

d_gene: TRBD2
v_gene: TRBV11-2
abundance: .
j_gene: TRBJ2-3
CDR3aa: CASNPSPGLAGLADTQYF
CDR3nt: TGTGCCAGCAACCCGTCTCCGGGACTAGCCGGGCTTGCAGATACGCAGTATTTT

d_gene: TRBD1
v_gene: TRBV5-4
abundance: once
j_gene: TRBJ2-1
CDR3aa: CASSLGDRMKHEQFF
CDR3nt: TGTGCCAGCAGCTTGGGGGACAGGATGAAGCATGAGCAGTTCTTC

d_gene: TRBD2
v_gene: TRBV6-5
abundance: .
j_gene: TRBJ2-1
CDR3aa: CASRGLAGGSEQFF
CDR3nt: TGTGCCAGCAGAGGACTAGCGGGAGGTAGCGAGCAGTTCTTC

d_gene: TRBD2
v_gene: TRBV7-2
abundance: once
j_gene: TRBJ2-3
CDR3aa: CASSLVGGLAFSTDTQYF
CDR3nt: TGTGCCAGCAGCTTAGTGGGGGGACTAGCATTCAGCACAGATACGCAGTATTTT

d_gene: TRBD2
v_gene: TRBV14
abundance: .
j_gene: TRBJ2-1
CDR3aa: CASSQDLRAGGLNEQFF
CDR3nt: TGTGCCAGCAGCCAAGATCTTCGAGCGGGAGGGCTCAATGAGCAGTTCTTC

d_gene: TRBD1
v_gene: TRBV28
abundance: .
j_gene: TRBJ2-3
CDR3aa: CASSLRDRGLVTQYF
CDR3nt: TGTGCCAGCAGTCTCCGGGACAGGGGGCTTGTTACGCAGTATTTT

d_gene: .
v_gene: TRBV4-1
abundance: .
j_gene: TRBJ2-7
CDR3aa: CASSQDDGVRSYEQYF
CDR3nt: TGCGCCAGCAGCCAAGATGATGGTGTCAGGTCATACGAGCAGTACTTC

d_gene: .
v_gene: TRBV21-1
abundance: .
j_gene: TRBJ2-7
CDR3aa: CASSKGIGGRTSYEQYF
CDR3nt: TGTGCCAGCAGCAAAGGTATTGGCGGGAGGACGTCCTACGAGCAGTACTTC

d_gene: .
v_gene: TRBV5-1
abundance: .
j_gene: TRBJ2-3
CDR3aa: CASSPPGETDTQYF
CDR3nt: TGCGCCAGCAGCCCGCCAGGTGAGACAGATACGCAGTATTTT

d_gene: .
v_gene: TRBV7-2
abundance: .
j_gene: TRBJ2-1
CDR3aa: CASSLGKPSYNEQFF
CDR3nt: TGTGCCAGCAGCTTAGGAAAGCCCTCCTACAATGAGCAGTTCTTC

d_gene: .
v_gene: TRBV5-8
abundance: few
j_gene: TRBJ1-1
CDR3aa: CASSLSGGMNTEAFF
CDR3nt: TGTGCCAGCAGCTTGTCCGGCGGGATGAACACTGAAGCTTTCTTT

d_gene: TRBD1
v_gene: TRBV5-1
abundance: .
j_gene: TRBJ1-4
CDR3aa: CASSFGDRGTNEKLFF
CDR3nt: TGCGCCAGCAGCTTTGGAGACAGGGGAACTAATGAAAAACTGTTTTTT